The 16 T cell receptor beta chains listed next were all sequenced from one sample in a study of long-term antiretroviral therapy in people with HIV. Researchers ran immunoSEQ v3.0 at survey level. Measured with immunoSEQ multiplex PCR; TCRdb has only the in-frame clones, and not every one. The sample carries 20,000 to 25,000 clones, 70% to 80% recorded once. The input for sequencing was unsorted PBMCs, taken 4.1 years after starting antiretroviral therapy. These receptors were taken from a woman between 40 and 55 years old with HIV.

This clone was counted once. The rearrangement uses TRBV25-1 and TRBJ2-7, with D possibly matching TRBD2 (6 bases). There are 14 residues in the CDR3. Trimming left V 3 bases short and J 0 bases short, with 9 bases between. The germline V gene encodes CDR1 MGHDK and CDR2 SYGVNS. As DNA, the CDR3 is TGTGCCAGCAGTGAGGACGGGAGCTCCTACGAGCAGTACTTC. It yields the protein CASSEDGSSYEQYF.

The chain links TRBV12-5 to TRBJ2-1, with 7 bases identical to TRBD2. V was clipped by 0 bases and J by 7 bases; unmatched bases: 9. CDR1 LGHNT and CDR2 FRNRAP come from the germline V gene. This CDR3 spans 16 amino acids. The CDR3 DNA follows: TGTGCTAGTGGTTTGGTACCCGCGGGAGTGGTAAATGAGCAGTTCTTC. Amino acids: CASGLVPAGVVNEQFF.

V and J are TRBV2 and TRBJ1-1, with D unresolved. Trimming took 9 bases from V and 6 from J, leaving 14 bases between them. The CDR3 consists of 12 residues. The V gene's germline CDR1 is SNHLY and CDR2 FYNNEI. The CDR3 loop is CASTVRAAEAFF. CDR3 in DNA: TGTGCCAGTACGGTTCGGGCGGCTGAAGCTTTCTTT.

The rearrangement joins TRBV5-8 to TRBJ2-3; D not resolved. This CDR3 region has 13 residues. Per germline, CDR1 SGHTS and CDR2 YDEGEE. The germline V and J ends were trimmed by 4 bases and 2 bases, with 8 bases remaining between them. The CDR3: CASSPGVTDTQYF. For the CDR3, the DNA is TGTGCCAGCAGCCCCGGCGTCACAGATACGCAGTATTTT.

The chain combines TRBV29-1 with TRBJ2-3; 9 bases agree with TRBD1. The CDR3 extends over 13 amino acids. V trimming: 7 bases; J trimming: 4 bases; junction bases outside the gene matches: 6. The germline V gene has CDR1 SQVTM and CDR2 ANQGSEA. The CDR3 DNA reads TGCAGCGACCGGGGACAGGGACCAGATACGCAGTATTTT. Protein: CSDRGQGPDTQYF.

V and J are TRBV5-5 and TRBJ2-7, with D uncertain. Germline CDR1 SGHKS, CDR2 YYEKEE (reference sequence). CDR3 length: 13 amino acids. With 0 bases removed from V and 2 bases from J, the gap between germline ends came to 6 bases. CDR3 nucleotide sequence: TGTGCCAGCAGCTTGGGACGGACCTACGAGCAGTACTTC. This sequence encodes CASSLGRTYEQYF.

V and J are TRBV29-1 and TRBJ2-1, with D perhaps assigned TRBD1 or TRBD2 (6 bases each). The CDR3 runs 13 residues. Germline CDR1 is SQVTM and CDR2 is ANQGSEA. V was pared by 6 bases and J by 9 bases, with 18 bases between. CDR3: CSVIVVGGGEQFF. Here the CDR3 DNA reads TGCAGCGTCATTGTCGTCGGGGGCGGTGAGCAGTTCTTC.

The chain combines TRBV9 with TRBJ1-2; TRBD1 is a possible D gene (5 bases). V was shortened by 3 bases and J by 7 bases, with 10 bases between the two germline ends. Per the germline V gene, CDR1 is SGDLS and CDR2 is YYNGEE. The CDR3 length is 12 residues. Here the CDR3 reads CASSAYGAGYTF. Written as DNA, the CDR3 is TGTGCCAGCAGCGCATATGGGGCTGGCTACACCTTC. Full variable domain (missing parts from reference TRBV9 and TRBJ1-2): DSGVTQTPKHLITATGQRVTLRCSPRSGDLSVYWYQQSLDQGLQFLIQYYNGEERAKGNILERFSAQQFPDLHSELNLSSLELGDSALYFCASSAYGAGYTFGSGTRLTVV.

This rearrangement joins TRBV5-1 to TRBJ1-4; TRBD1 agrees at 7 bases. The length of the CDR3 is 15 residues. Unmatched junction bases numbered 8, after V lost 4 bases and J lost 5 bases. The germline CDR1 and CDR2 sequences are SGHRS and YFSETQ. CDR3 loop: CASSTQGQRNEKLFF. As DNA, the CDR3 is TGCGCCAGCAGCACCCAGGGACAGAGAAATGAAAAACTGTTTTTT.

The chain employs TRBV11-2 and TRBJ1-3; D unclear. Germline-derived CDR1 and CDR2 are SGHAT and FQNNGV. This CDR3 comprises 12 residues. V was shortened by 5 bases and J by 8 bases, with 10 bases between the two germline ends. The CDR3 bases are TGTGCCAGCAGCGTAGGACGGGACACCATATATTTT. Protein sequence: CASSVGRDTIYF.

The chain is built from TRBV27 and TRBJ2-5, with D tentatively TRBD2 (6 bases). In germline, CDR1 is MNHEY, CDR2 SMNVEV (reference sequence). The CDR3 covers 14 residues. Trimming stripped 2 bases from V and 2 bases from J, with 9 bases between. CDR3 region: CASSLIGLQETQYF. CDR3 in DNA: TGTGCCAGCAGTTTAATCGGACTACAAGAGACCCAGTACTTC.

This chain uses TRBV4-1 with TRBJ1-1; D gene unclear. Trimming stripped 0 bases from V and 0 bases from J, with 8 bases between. In germline, CDR1 is MGHRA, CDR2 YSYEKL. CDR3 length equals 15 residues. DNA for the CDR3: TGCGCCAGCAGCCAAGATAGCGGATTGAACACTGAAGCTTTCTTT. It is translated as CASSQDSGLNTEAFF.

V is TRBV2 and J is TRBJ1-1; D ambiguous. CDR1 and CDR2 (germline): SNHLY, FYNNEI. V shed 6 bases and J shed 3 bases, with 11 bases lying between them. The CDR3 extends over 13 amino acids. The CDR3: CASRARDYTEAFF. CDR3 sequence (DNA): TGTGCCAGCAGGGCCAGAGATTACACTGAAGCTTTCTTT. The whole variable domain, remainder taken from reference TRBV2 and TRBJ1-1, is EPEVTQTPSHQVTQMGQEVILRCVPISNHLYFYWYRQILGQKVEFLVSFYNNEISEKSEIFDDQFSVERPDGSNFTLKIRSTKLEDSAMYFCASRARDYTEAFFGQGTRLTVV.

The chain combines TRBV15 with TRBJ1-2; D not resolved. Trimming left V 1 base short and J 4 bases short, with 7 bases between. Looked up from germline, CDR1 is LNHNV and CDR2 is YYDKDF (reference sequence). This CDR3 region has 13 residues. CDR3 bases: TGTGCCACCAGCAGAGGACGGAGCTATGGCTACACCTTC. Translated, it gives CATSRGRSYGYTF.

The V gene is TRBV10-3, the J gene TRBJ2-7, with D tentatively TRBD2 (6 bases). Germline V gene sequence: CDR1 ENHRY, CDR2 SYGVKD. The CDR3 length is 14 residues. Trimming removed 2 bases from V and 4 bases from J, with 12 bases in between. In nucleotides, the CDR3 is TGTGCCATCAGTGAGGCGGGGCAACAATACGAGCAGTACTTC. It translates to CAISEAGQQYEQYF.

The rearrangement links TRBV9 to TRBJ2-5; no clear D gene. Germline CDR1 and CDR2: SGDLS and YYNGEE. The V and J ends lost 4 bases and 5 bases respectively, with 12 bases between them. CDR3 length equals 13 residues. DNA of the CDR3: TGTGCCAGCAGCCCGAGCATGGGGGAGACCCAGTACTTC. Encoded protein: CASSPSMGETQYF.